Listed below are T cell receptor beta chains from one sample, sequenced in a study of blood T cell repertoires in COVID-19. TCRdb's copy holds only in-frame clones and misses some; the assay was immunoSEQ multiplex PCR. The sample gives around 190,000 clones, about 90% of which show up once; roughly 9% is in the top ten. Sequencing was done on a sample of PBMCs or T cells enriched from blood (not recorded which). All receptors derive from a woman younger than 35 who had recovered from COVID-19. CDR3s leave out the opening cysteine and the closing phenylalanine or tryptophan.

V gene | CDR3 length | CDR3 protein
TRBV3-1/TRBV3-2 | 14 | ASSQGWDRGIYGYT
TRBV11-2 | 12 | ASSLIGLGETQY
TRBV5-5 | 12 | ASSLQGQAAEAF
TRBV5-3 | 10 | ARSHRGNTIY
TRBV7-2 | 14 | ASSSRSRLAGYEQY
TRBV10-1 | 12 | ASSETRTSLAKF
TRBV5-1 | 12 | ASSSGEAYNEQF
TRBV11-2 | 13 | ASSLGAGLNTEAF
TRBV28 | 13 | ASSLSDRGNEKLF
TRBV30 | 14 | AWTIAGGRSYTEAF
TRBV18 | 13 | ASSPMAPSGNTIY
TRBV28 | 11 | ASSRPGANVLT
TRBV7-2 | 13 | ASSLGAGTGNTIY
TRBV20-1 | 9 | SARWLSEQF
TRBV2 | 14 | ASSDRDSRFNYGYT
TRBV6-5 | 11 | ASSYNRGYEQY
TRBV7-2 | 12 | ASSSRTGWYEQY
TRBV24-1 | 9 | ATSQGGTIY
TRBV3-1/TRBV3-2 | 14 | ASSQGSGLADYEQY
TRBV5-1 | 13 | ASSPGTGSNEKLF
TRBV27 | 12 | ASGSTEMNTEAF
TRBV28 | 15 | ASSFGPGQREAYEQY
TRBV5-1 | 13 | ASSLGQGRDEKLF
TRBV27 | 11 | ASSLMGSDGYT
TRBV10-1 | 15 | ASSLSRAGGDQETQY
TRBV29-1 | 10 | SVETDNTEAF
TRBV5-4 | 14 | ASSGGTGLSGFGYT
TRBV7-9 | 14 | ASSSRTSLAYNEQF